Below, 15 T cell receptor beta chains from the same sample are listed, as sequenced in a study of blood T cells in healthy people across ages. A J-beta primer mix and a sample-barcoded 5' primer were used in a second PCR of roughly 6 to 11 cycles. TCRdb processed the 5' RACE reads anew with MiXCR; each CDR3 protein has one entry. The repertoire includes about 640,000 distinct CDR3 sequences, around 41% of them detected once, and approximately 31% sits in the top ten. The sequenced sample consisted of blood. Receptors originate from an older man in good health.

This chain joins TRBV4-3 and TRBJ2-1; 13 bases match TRBD2. The CDR3 runs to 20 residues. V shed 1 base, J shed 0 bases, and the junction held 9 bases outside the gene matches. The V gene's germline CDR1 is LGHNA and CDR2 YSLEER. CDR3 bases: TGCGCCAGCAGCCAAGCCGGACTAGCGGGGGTTCAGAGCTCCTACAATGAGCAGTTCTTC. It translates to CASSQAGLAGVQSSYNEQFF.

The chain has TRBV20-1 and TRBJ1-3; D perhaps matches TRBD1 (6 bases). V was trimmed by 5 bases and J by 8 bases, leaving 19 bases between them. The CDR3 extends over 14 amino acids. The germline V gene encodes CDR1 DFQATT and CDR2 SNEGSKA (reference sequence). The CDR3 bases are TGCAGTGCTCCGCGCACACGGGAGGGGGACACCATATATTTT. Its translation: CSAPRTREGDTIYF.

The table lists this clonotype with many counts. The chain carries TRBV7-2 and TRBJ2-5; D possibly corresponds to TRBD2 (5 bases). Germline V gene lookup returns CDR1 SGHTA and CDR2 FQGNSA. The CDR3 runs to 13 residues. Trimming cost V 8 bases and J 2 bases, with 12 bases left between them. The DNA for the CDR3 is TGTGCCAGCGAGAGACTACCTCAAGAGACCCAGTACTTC. It translates to CASERLPQETQYF.

J is TRBJ2-7 and V is TRBV6-5, with 11 nucleotides matching TRBD1. The CDR3 has 16 residues. Germline V gene sequence: CDR1 MNHEY, CDR2 SVGAGI. J gave up 0 bases and V 6 bases, and 7 bases lay outside the gene matches. This CDR3 is CASSLGTGGLSYEQYF. CDR3 DNA: TGTGCCAGCAGCCTCGGGACAGGGGGTCTCTCCTACGAGCAGTACTTC.

With respect to this clonotype: A read error may account for a junction end that differs from germline. J is TRBJ1-1 and V is TRBV7-9; 7 positions match TRBD1. CDR3 size: 16 residues. CDR1 SEHNR and CDR2 FQNEAQ come from the germline V gene (reference sequence). The CDR3 loop is CASSQTSGGFYTKAFF. The CDR3 DNA sequence: TGTGCCAGCAGCCAAACTTCAGGGGGTTTCTACACTAAAGCTTTCTTT. Drawing the rest from reference TRBV7-9 and TRBJ1-1, the complete variable domain is DTGVSQNPRHKITKRGQNVTFRCDPISEHNRLYWYRQTLGQGPEFLTYFQNEAQLEKSRLLSDRFSAERPKGSFSTLEIQRTEQGDSAMYLCASSQTSGGFYTKAFFGQGTRLTVV.

This clonotype has only one observation. The chain uses TRBV20-1 and TRBJ2-5, with 8 bases identical to TRBD1. The germline V gene has CDR1 DFQATT and CDR2 SNEGSKA (reference sequence). After removal of 1 base from V and 5 bases from J, the junction contained 6 bases not matched to a gene. The CDR3 is 14 residues long. This chain's CDR3 is CSARGGQGSETQYF. The CDR3 DNA follows: TGCAGTGCTAGAGGTGGACAGGGATCGGAGACCCAGTACTTC.

The chain has TRBV7-8 and TRBJ2-4, with TRBD1 as a possible D gene (6 bases). The J call may not be correct, given that the DNA end is closer to TRBJ2-7. This CDR3 contains 13 residues. The germline CDR1 and CDR2 sequences are SGHVS and FQNEAQ. The DNA of the CDR3 is TGTGCCAGCAGCTTACAACAGGGTTCCGAGCAGTACTTC. Translating gives CASSLQQGSEQYF.

The rearrangement uses TRBV28 and TRBJ1-5; D gene ambiguous. The length of the CDR3 is 15 residues. From germline, CDR1 is MDHEN and CDR2 SYDVKM. Trimming stripped 5 bases from V and 3 bases from J, with 14 bases between. CDR3 bases: TGTGCCAGCAGTCCCCGGGCAAGTGACAATCAGCCCCAGCATTTT. Amino acids: CASSPRASDNQPQHF.

The genes are TRBV7-2 and TRBJ1-6; a weak D match, TRBD1 (6 bases). In germline, CDR1 is SGHTA, CDR2 FQGNSA. The CDR3 sequence is 14 residues long. Trimming pared 2 bases from V and 15 bases from J, leaving 17 bases between. The DNA for the CDR3 is TGTGCCAGCAGCTTAATGGACTTAGGACAGAACCTCCACTTT. Translating gives CASSLMDLGQNLHF.

The chain recombines TRBV7-2 with TRBJ2-4, with 15 bases identical to TRBD2. CDR1 and CDR2 from the germline V gene are SGHTA and FQGNSA. With V trimmed by 5 bases and J by 7 bases, 6 bases remained unmatched. This CDR3 contains 16 residues. CDR3 nucleotide sequence: TGTGCCAGCAGCCATGGACTAGCGGGAGGGGGTAACATTCAGTACTTC. Residues: CASSHGLAGGGNIQYF.

The rearrangement uses TRBV5-1 and TRBJ2-3; D is unresolved. The CDR3 is 14 amino acids. Germline V lookup: CDR1 SGHRS, CDR2 YFSETQ. Trimming pared 2 bases from V and 5 bases from J, leaving 12 bases between. The CDR3 spells CASSLTDRRDTQYF. CDR3 sequence (DNA): TGCGCCAGCAGCTTAACCGACCGGAGAGATACGCAGTATTTT.

This clonotype occurred many times. The chain employs TRBV12-3 or TRBV12-4 and TRBJ2-3, with 15 bases lining up with TRBD2. The CDR3 consists of 16 residues. Germline trimming cut 6 bases from V and 8 bases from J; bases unmatched to any gene: 9. The CDR3 DNA reads as TGTGCCAGCAGCCATGGACTAGCGGGGGGGCCGGGTACGCAGTATTTT. It specifies CASSHGLAGGPGTQYF.

A few counts support this clonotype. Compared with germline, one end of the junction differs, possibly owing to a read error. This sequence joins TRBV7-7 and TRBJ2-1; a weak D match, TRBD1 (6 bases). CDR3 length equals 17 residues. In germline, CDR1 is SSHAT, CDR2 FNYEAQ (reference sequence). In DNA, the CDR3 is TGTGCTAGCAGCTTAGAGGGGACACCCAACCTAAACAATGAGCAGTTCTTC. As protein: CASSLEGTPNLNNEQFF.

Of note for this clonotype: The junction does not match germline at one end; this may be a read error. J is TRBJ2-6 and V is TRBV6-2 or TRBV6-3; 8 bases line up with TRBD1. This CDR3 has 17 residues. CDR1 is MNHEY, CDR2 SVGEGT, per germline. The CDR3 nucleotides are TGTGCCGGCAGTCGATTTCCACAGGGGGCTGGGGCCAACGTCCTGACTTTC. The encoded protein is CAGSRFPQGAGANVLTF.

J is TRBJ2-7 and V is TRBV20-1; TRBD1 might be the D (5 bases). This CDR3 is 13 amino acids long. Trimming shortened V by 3 bases and J by 3 bases, and 12 bases separated the two germline ends. The germline gives CDR1 DFQATT, CDR2 SNEGSKA (reference sequence). The CDR3 sequence: CSASLSDNYEQYF. CDR3 in DNA: TGCAGTGCTAGTCTCTCGGACAACTACGAGCAGTACTTC.